The rows below give T cell receptor beta chains drawn from one sample of a study of vaccination and CD4 T cells after COVID-19. Their recognized antigens are unknown. One entry per CDR3 protein results from TCRdb running MiXCR on the PCR reads. The sample records roughly 14,000 distinct CDR3 sequences, roughly 27% being singletons. The sequences come from CD4+ T cells from blood, cultured in vitro, collected before SARS-CoV-2 vaccination. These receptors were collected from a human donor who received a COVID-19 vaccine. Both conserved end residues are part of each CDR3. Each record gives: clone size, D gene, V gene, J gene, CDR3 DNA, CDR3 protein. D genes are given only for firm matches. The size of a clone is reported for some rows only, either as once, few or many, or as a class for expanded clones.

>few|TRBD1|TRBV2|TRBJ1-1
TGTGCCAGCAGTGCAGGGGGGAACACTGAAGCTTTCTTT
CASSAGGNTEAFF
>NA|TRBD1|TRBV7-9|TRBJ1-5
TGTGCCAGCAGCCCGGGACAGGGAAGTCAGCCCCAGCATTTT
CASSPGQGSQPQHF
>few|NA|TRBV24-1|TRBJ1-5
TGTGCCACCAGTGTTGGCGGTAGCAATCAGCCCCAGCATTTT
CATSVGGSNQPQHF
>few|NA|TRBV25-1|TRBJ1-5
TGTGCCAGCAGTGGCTCGTACAGGAATCAGCCCCAGCATTTT
CASSGSYRNQPQHF
>NA|NA|TRBV2|TRBJ2-3
TGTGCCAGCAACGAGAGGTGGAGAACTACCCTCACAGATACGCAGTATTTT
CASNERWRTTLTDTQYF
>NA|TRBD2|TRBV19|TRBJ2-5
TGTGCCAGTAGTATAGATGGCGCGGGGGGGCAAGAGACCCAGTACTTC
CASSIDGAGGQETQYF
>few|NA|TRBV7-9|TRBJ2-7
TGTGCCAGCCCCAGCGACGAGCAGTACTTC
CASPSDEQYF
>NA|TRBD1|TRBV19|TRBJ2-2
TGTGCCAGTAGTGTCGGACAGGGAAGGCCCGGGGAGCTGTTTTTT
CASSVGQGRPGELFF
>few|NA|TRBV19|TRBJ2-3
TGTGCCAGTAGTCCCCCGGCGTACACAGATACGCAGTATTTT
CASSPPAYTDTQYF
>NA|NA|TRBV9|TRBJ2-5
TGTGCCAGCAGCGTAGTCGGCCATGGGACATCTGGACAAGAGACCCAGTACTTC
CASSVVGHGTSGQETQYF
>few|TRBD1|TRBV6-2/TRBV6-3|TRBJ2-2
TGTGCCACCGAACAGGGGGCACTCACCGGGGAGCTGTTTTTT
CATEQGALTGELFF
>NA|TRBD1|TRBV10-2|TRBJ2-1
TGCGCCAGCAGAGAGCCGGGACAGGGGGCGCATGAGCAGTTCTTC
CASREPGQGAHEQFF
>NA|TRBD2|TRBV5-4|TRBJ2-5
TGTGCCAGCAGCTTGTCTGGCGGGGGGTCACAAGAGACCCAGTACTTC
CASSLSGGGSQETQYF
>few|NA|TRBV30|TRBJ1-2
TGTGCCTGGAGTCCCAATCGTGGCTACACCTTC
CAWSPNRGYTF
>NA|TRBD2|TRBV14|TRBJ2-4
TGTGCCAGCAGCCAAGGCGGGGGGTTGGCCAAAAACATTCAGTACTTC
CASSQGGGLAKNIQYF
>NA|NA|TRBV6-1|TRBJ1-3
TGTGCCAGCAGTGAAGCGGCAGGACCCCGTGGAAACACCATATATTTT
CASSEAAGPRGNTIYF
>few|NA|TRBV11-3|TRBJ2-3
TGTGCCAGCAGCTTAGTACTCGGGGGGCAAGCTCCAACAGATACGCAGTATTTT
CASSLVLGGQAPTDTQYF
>few|NA|TRBV7-9|TRBJ1-2
TGTGCCAGCAGCTTAGATACTCCCTATGGCTACACCTTC
CASSLDTPYGYTF
>few|TRBD2|TRBV24-1|TRBJ2-3
TGTGCCACCAGTGATGTTGGGGAGCGGGGGGTCACAGATACGCAGTATTTT
CATSDVGERGVTDTQYF
>NA|TRBD1|TRBV24-1|TRBJ2-3
TGTGCCACCAGTCACCAGGGGGCCGCCGGAGATACGCAGTATTTT
CATSHQGAAGDTQYF
>once|NA|TRBV19|TRBJ2-2
TGTGCCAGTAGTCGTTCGGTGGGGCCGACCGGGGAGCTGTTTTTT
CASSRSVGPTGELFF
>NA|NA|TRBV2|TRBJ1-5
TGTGCCAGCAGTGAACTTCGGGGGTTCGACCAGCCCCAGCATTTT
CASSELRGFDQPQHF
>few|TRBD1|TRBV20-1|TRBJ2-3
TGCAGTGCTAGAGGGACAGGGAACCCAGATACGCAGTATTTT
CSARGTGNPDTQYF
>few|NA|TRBV19|TRBJ2-2
TGTGCCAGTAGTCGCGGCAGGGGTTTACAGGGAACCGGGGAGCTGTTTTTT
CASSRGRGLQGTGELFF
>NA|NA|TRBV6-1|TRBJ1-2
TGTGCCAGCACCCAAGAAGGGTATGGCTACACCTTC
CASTQEGYGYTF
>NA|NA|TRBV12-3/TRBV12-4|TRBJ2-7
TGTGCCAGCAGTTACTACGAGCAGTACTTC
CASSYYEQYF
>NA|NA|TRBV7-9|TRBJ2-6
TGTGCCAGCAGCTTCAGTCCGACCCCGGCCGGGGCCAACGTCCTGACTTTC
CASSFSPTPAGANVLTF
>few|TRBD1|TRBV5-1|TRBJ1-6
TGCGCCAGCCGGGACAGGGACCATTATTCACCCCTCCACTTT
CASRDRDHYSPLHF
>few|TRBD1|TRBV19|TRBJ1-3
TGTGCCAGTATTCGGACAGGGGGTATGCTGTCTGGAAACACCATATATTTT
CASIRTGGMLSGNTIYF
>NA|NA|TRBV21-1|TRBJ1-3
TGTGCCAGCAGTAAAGAGACCAGGGTCTCTGGAAACACCATATATTTT
CASSKETRVSGNTIYF
>NA|TRBD1|TRBV27|TRBJ1-5
TGTGCCAGCAGGATCCAGACAGGGTACAGCAATCAGCCCCAGCATTTT
CASRIQTGYSNQPQHF
>NA|TRBD2|TRBV20-1|TRBJ2-7
TGCAGTGCTATACTAGCGGGCGGGGGCGAGCAGTACTTC
CSAILAGGGEQYF
>NA|NA|TRBV24-1|TRBJ2-5
TGTGCCACCAGCGCCCGGGGTAGCCAGGTTTATACCCAGTACTTC
CATSARGSQVYTQYF
>NA|TRBD1|TRBV27|TRBJ1-1
TGTGCCAGCCGACCAGGACAGGGGGTCGGTGAAGCTTTCTTT
CASRPGQGVGEAFF
>NA|TRBD1|TRBV10-3|TRBJ1-2
TGTGCCATCAGCGACAGGGGGCTTAACTATGGCTACACCTTC
CAISDRGLNYGYTF
>NA|NA|TRBV21-1|TRBJ1-6
TGTGCCAGCAGCAAAAGGACAGGGACCAATTCACCCCTCCACTTT
CASSKRTGTNSPLHF
>NA|NA|TRBV7-8|TRBJ2-7
TGTGCCAGCAGCTTCAATCAGGGCTACGAGCAGTACTTC
CASSFNQGYEQYF
>few|NA|TRBV2|TRBJ2-2
TGTGCCAGTACAGGGTTGTTCGCCGGTTCCGGGGAGCTGTTTTTT
CASTGLFAGSGELFF
>few|TRBD1|TRBV7-9|TRBJ1-2
TGTGCCAGCATTTTAGGAGGGACAGGGGTTGGCTACACCTTC
CASILGGTGVGYTF
>NA|TRBD1|TRBV6-1|TRBJ2-6
TGTGCCAGTCGGACAGGCCACTCTGGGGCCAACGTCCTGACTTTC
CASRTGHSGANVLTF
>few|NA|TRBV7-9|TRBJ2-3
TGTGCCAGCAGCTTAGGAGGGGCTCGGTATTTT
CASSLGGARYF
>NA|NA|TRBV30|TRBJ2-7
TGTGCCTGGAGTTGGCCCGGGGTGGTTTACGAGCAGTACTTC
CAWSWPGVVYEQYF
>few|TRBD1|TRBV15|TRBJ2-1
TGTGCCACCAGCAGAGAATTCCGTACAGGGGGTGATGAGCAGTTCTTC
CATSREFRTGGDEQFF
>NA|NA|TRBV18|TRBJ1-1
TGTGCCAGCTCACCGTTCCTACTTAGGGACACTGAAGCTTTCTTT
CASSPFLLRDTEAFF
>NA|NA|TRBV21-1|TRBJ2-6
TGTGCCAGCAGCAAAGAGGCCAGGGGATCTGGGGCCAACGTCCTGACTTTC
CASSKEARGSGANVLTF
>few|NA|TRBV20-1|TRBJ2-3
TGCAGTGCTAGAGGAGGAACGAACACAGATACGCAGTATTTT
CSARGGTNTDTQYF
>NA|NA|TRBV2|TRBJ1-1
TGTGCCAGCAGGTACGGAGGGGGAACTGAAGCTTTCTTT
CASRYGGGTEAFF
>NA|TRBD1|TRBV5-1|TRBJ2-7
TGCGCCAGCAGCTTGGCTGGGACAGGGTTTTCCCTCGAGCAGTACTTC
CASSLAGTGFSLEQYF
>few|NA|TRBV6-1|TRBJ2-7
TGTGCCAGCAGTCCCGCCATAGGGGAGCAGTACTTC
CASSPAIGEQYF
>few|NA|TRBV20-1|TRBJ2-3
TGCAGTGCTAGCCACGGGGGCACAGATACGCAGTATTTT
CSASHGGTDTQYF
>few|TRBD1|TRBV6-1|TRBJ1-2
TGTGCCAGCAGCCGGGACAGACTATTCTACACCTTC
CASSRDRLFYTF
>NA|TRBD1|TRBV12-5|TRBJ2-3
TGTGCTAGTGGTCTAGGACAGGGGACAGATACGCAGTATTTT
CASGLGQGTDTQYF
>NA|NA|TRBV21-1|TRBJ1-1
TGTGCCAGCAGCAACCGTTTCTCCCAAAGAGGAACTGAAGCTTTCTTT
CASSNRFSQRGTEAFF
>NA|TRBD1|TRBV5-4|TRBJ1-2
TGTGCCAGCAGCCCACAGGGGGCTTGGGAGAGTGGCTACACCTTC
CASSPQGAWESGYTF
>NA|NA|TRBV2|TRBJ1-3
TGTGCCAGCAGTTCGGACGGATACTCTGGAACCACCATATATTTT
CASSSDGYSGTTIYF
>few|NA|TRBV12-3/TRBV12-4|TRBJ1-2
TGTGCCAGCAGTTTTGCCAGGGCAGGCGACTACACCTTC
CASSFARAGDYTF
>few|TRBD2|TRBV6-4|TRBJ2-7
TGTGCCAGCAGTCAACTAGCGGGGGGTCCACAGCAGTACTTC
CASSQLAGGPQQYF
>few|NA|TRBV30|TRBJ2-3
TGTGCCTGGAGTTCCCTTAGCGGCTCTAGCACAGATACGCAGTATTTT
CAWSSLSGSSTDTQYF
>few|NA|TRBV24-1|TRBJ1-5
TGTGCCACCAGTGAGGTTGGCAGGCGCAATCAGCCCCAGCATTTT
CATSEVGRRNQPQHF
>few|NA|TRBV7-2|TRBJ2-1
TGTGCCAGCAGCTTACAGGGAGCGCATGAGCAGTTCTTC
CASSLQGAHEQFF